The entry that follows covers one T cell receptor beta chain sequence. The antigen is unknown. TCRdb analysed the reads with MiXCR anew, one entry per CDR3 protein. The table includes fewer than 650,000 distinct CDR3 sequences, around two fifths detected once. This entry is derived from a study of T cell repertoires in cytomegalovirus infection. The study, taken as a whole, reports: Pooled public TCR beta family frequency picked out CMV carriers with the relevant HLA.

V was clipped by 8 bases and J by 9 bases, with 16 bases between them. The length of the CDR3 is 12 residues. J is TRBJ2-3 and V is TRBV5-3, with D perhaps matching TRBD1 or TRBD2 (5 bases each). TRBV5-3 is treated as an ORF (open reading frame) with a function not yet certain. The source was cultured PBMCs, collected from culture after CMV antigen stimulation. The sequence derives from a human donor in good health (CMV status not recorded). Some clones in this sample may be carry-over from other donors' samples. CDR3 coding DNA: TGTGCCAGCAGCCAAGCGGACAACACGCAGTATTTT. Its protein product is CASSQADNTQYF.